This TCR beta chain was profiled in a study of response to subunit inactivated influenza vaccine. General study points: The authors put forward the suggestion that each seasonal influenza vaccination may bring in only a limited number of new T cells.

TCRdb analysed the RT-PCR reads with MiXCR anew, one entry per CDR3 protein. The sample has fewer than 600,000 distinct CDR3 sequences, approximately 7.8% seen once; the top ten hold under 15%. This clonotype came up many times. Its target is not known. The CDR3 has 16 residues. Germline CDR1 and CDR2: SGHKS and YYEKEE (reference sequence). V was pared by 4 bases and J by 0 bases, with 14 bases between. Source: PBMCs from blood, taken around 25 months after vaccination. This chain joins TRBV5-5 and TRBJ2-1; D unclear. This sequence was found in a man in his fifties or sixties who received an inactivated influenza vaccine. The CDR3 DNA reads as TGTGCCAGCAGCCTGGAACTACCCCGCTCCTACAATGAGCAGTTCTTC. Translation: CASSLELPRSYNEQFF.